The 28 T cell receptor beta chains reported below all come from one sample, sequenced in a study of cytomegalovirus exposure and HLA in healthy donors. PCR was performed using 60 Vbeta and 13 Jbeta primers. The protocol was immunoSEQ multiplex PCR, while the TCRdb copy is restricted to in-frame clones and leaves out a portion. The data contain 200,000 or so clones, approximately 78% of them singletons. Sequencing was performed on PBMCs. The receptors come from a woman in her 40s in good health and CMV-seronegative.

This clone was recorded only once. The chain combines TRBV7-7 with TRBJ2-5; D might be TRBD2 (5 bases). The V and J ends lost 2 bases and 1 base respectively, with 11 bases between them. The CDR3 runs 15 residues. CDR1 is SSHAT and CDR2 is FNYEAQ in the germline V gene (reference sequence). The CDR3 sequence is CASSLNPGSQETQYF. The CDR3 DNA reads TGTGCCAGCAGCTTAAACCCGGGATCCCAAGAGACCCAGTACTTC. Drawing the rest from reference TRBV7-7 and TRBJ2-5, the complete variable domain is GAGVSQSPRYKVTKRGQDVTLRCDPISSHATLYWYQQALGQGPEFLTYFNYEAQPDKSGLPSDRFSAERPEGSISTLTIQRTEQRDSAMYRCASSLNPGSQETQYFGPGTRLLVL.

This chain joins TRBV2 and TRBJ2-1; 11 nucleotides line up with TRBD2. Germline V CDR1 and CDR2: SNHLY, FYNNEI. The CDR3 totals 15 residues. V was pared by 6 bases and J by 3 bases, with 4 bases of the junction left unmatched. The CDR3 DNA follows: TGTGCCAGCAGGGTCACTAGCGGGAGCTACAATGAGCAGTTCTTC. As protein: CASRVTSGSYNEQFF.

The chain has TRBV13 and TRBJ1-2; D perhaps matches TRBD1 (6 bases). The CDR3 covers 12 residues. Trimming pared 8 bases from V and 10 bases from J, leaving 17 bases between. Germline loops: CDR1 PRHDT, CDR2 FYEKMQ (reference sequence). The CDR3, as DNA: TGTGCCAGCGCCGGGGGGGCGGATGCCTACACCTTC. This codes for CASAGGADAYTF.

The chain carries TRBV5-1 and TRBJ2-7, with 7 bases that match TRBD2. The CDR3 is 16 amino acids. Per germline, CDR1 SGHRS and CDR2 YFSETQ. Unmatched junction bases numbered 13, after V lost 4 bases and J lost 3 bases. The CDR3 loop is CASSPTYRGGYYEQYF. The CDR3 DNA sequence: TGCGCCAGCAGCCCTACATACCGCGGGGGATACTACGAGCAGTACTTC.

The chain is built from TRBV7-8 and TRBJ2-3, with D maybe TRBD2 (6 bases). The length of the CDR3 is 16 residues. V was clipped by 1 base and J by 2 bases, with 13 bases between them. The V gene's germline CDR1 is SGHVS and CDR2 FQNEAQ. The CDR3 region has the DNA TGTGCCAGCAGCTTAGTGCCTAGCGAGATCACAGATACGCAGTATTTT. Its protein product is CASSLVPSEITDTQYF.

The sample holds one count of this clone. The chain joins TRBV7-9 to TRBJ2-5, with 10 bases matching TRBD2. The J call may be faulty, since TRBJ2-7 better matches the DNA end. The CDR3 is made up of 15 amino acids. Germline-derived CDR1 and CDR2 are SEHNR and FQNEAQ (reference sequence). The CDR3 is CASSLGVAGGPEQYF. CDR3 nucleotide sequence: TGTGCCAGCAGCTTAGGGGTAGCGGGAGGACCCGAGCAGTACTTC.

This clone was seen just once. V usage is TRBV9 and J usage is TRBJ2-7, with 10 nucleotides matching TRBD1. V gave up 0 bases and J gave up 4 bases; unmatched junction bases: 4. The germline V gene has CDR1 SGDLS and CDR2 YYNGEE. This CDR3 comprises 15 residues. CDR3: CASSVEGQGFYEQYF. The CDR3 DNA follows: TGTGCCAGCAGCGTAGAGGGACAGGGGTTTTACGAGCAGTACTTC.

This chain's CDR3 is CASRAPGQGTNEQFF. CDR3 bases: TGTGCCAGCAGAGCACCGGGACAGGGAACCAATGAGCAGTTCTTC. The J gene is TRBJ2-1, the V gene TRBV7-7; 9 bases line up with TRBD1. Trimming cost V 6 bases and J 6 bases; bases outside gene matches: 9. The germline V gene has CDR1 SSHAT and CDR2 FNYEAQ (reference sequence). The length of the CDR3 is 15 residues.

The chain uses TRBV7-9 and TRBJ2-1, with 11 bases that match TRBD2. Germline V gene sequence: CDR1 SEHNR, CDR2 FQNEAQ (reference sequence). The CDR3 contains 16 residues. Trimming cost V 8 bases and J 4 bases; bases outside gene matches: 10. Here the CDR3 reads CASQTLAGARYNEQFF. The CDR3 coding sequence is TGTGCCAGCCAAACACTAGCGGGAGCACGATACAATGAGCAGTTCTTC.

The chain links TRBV5-4 to TRBJ1-5; D gene uncertain. The CDR3 loop spans 13 amino acids. Trimming left V 4 bases short and J 7 bases short, with 12 bases between. In germline, CDR1 is SGHNT, CDR2 YYREEE (reference sequence). Here the CDR3 reads CASSQDVGQPQHF. In DNA, the CDR3 is TGTGCCAGCAGCCAGGATGTTGGCCAGCCCCAGCATTTT.

The V gene is TRBV27, the J gene TRBJ2-1, with unresolved D. Trimming removed 1 base from V and 8 bases from J, with 12 bases in between. Germline V gene lookup returns CDR1 MNHEY and CDR2 SMNVEV (reference sequence). There are 14 residues in the CDR3. CDR3 in DNA: TGTGCCAGCAGTTTATTATCGGGTGCACATGAGCAGTTCTTC. It is translated as CASSLLSGAHEQFF.

The V and J genes are TRBV6-1 and TRBJ2-5; the match to TRBD1 covers 7 bases. Germline CDR1 MNHNS, CDR2 SASEGT. The CDR3 is 13 residues long. V shed 4 bases and J 5 bases; nucleotides not matched to a gene: 4. The CDR3 reads CASSADRWETQYF. CDR3 in DNA: TGTGCCAGCAGTGCGGACAGGTGGGAGACCCAGTACTTC.

This chain links TRBV28 with TRBJ1-2; weak D call: TRBD1 (6 bases). The CDR3 is made up of 13 amino acids. Trimming cost V 5 bases and J 1 base, with 8 bases left between them. Germline V gives CDR1 MDHEN, CDR2 SYDVKM. CDR3 amino acids: CASSRQVNYGYTF. The DNA for the CDR3 is TGTGCCAGCAGTCGACAGGTTAACTATGGCTACACCTTC.

V and J are TRBV27 and TRBJ1-2, with a possible D match to TRBD1 (6 bases). The CDR3 is 13 amino acids. CDR1 and CDR2 (germline): MNHEY, SMNVEV (reference sequence). Between the trimmed V and J ends, which lost 3 bases and 5 bases, there was a span of 10 bases. DNA for the CDR3: TGTGCCAGCAGTTTCGACAGGAGGTATGGCTACACCTTC. Protein product: CASSFDRRYGYTF.

The gene calls are TRBV19 and TRBJ1-5; maybe TRBD1 (5 bases). The CDR3 spans 12 residues. Germline CDR1 is LNHDA and CDR2 is SQIVND (reference sequence). V dropped 7 bases and J dropped 10 bases, with 14 bases sitting between them. The CDR3 reads CASNSGFVPQHF. The CDR3 coding sequence is TGTGCCAGTAATTCAGGGTTCGTTCCCCAGCATTTT.

The chain combines TRBV18 with TRBJ1-4; TRBD1 matches at 7 bases. The CDR3 contains 14 residues. Looked up from germline, CDR1 is KGHSH and CDR2 is LQKENI. V shed 3 bases and J 5 bases; nucleotides not matched to a gene: 3. The CDR3 DNA follows: TGTGCCAGCTCACCTGGGACAGTGAATGAAAAACTGTTTTTT. Protein: CASSPGTVNEKLFF. Full variable domain (rest looked up from reference TRBV18 and TRBJ1-4): NAGVMQNPRHLVRRRGQEARLRCSPMKGHSHVYWYRQLPEEGLKFMVYLQKENIIDESGMPKERFSAEFPKEGPSILRIQQVVRGDSAAYFCASSPGTVNEKLFFGSGTQLSVL.

The genes are TRBV7-6 and TRBJ2-3; TRBD2 matches at 12 bases. Germline V gene sequence: CDR1 SGHVS, CDR2 FNYEAQ. The CDR3 covers 16 residues. V shed 5 bases, J shed 4 bases, and the junction held 7 bases outside the gene matches. The CDR3 DNA is TGTGCCAGCAGCGCCCGGACTAGCGGGATAGCAGATACGCAGTATTTT. Amino acid sequence: CASSARTSGIADTQYF.

The chain is built from TRBV29-1 and TRBJ2-1; maybe TRBD1 (7 bases). V shed 6 bases and J shed 3 bases, with 24 bases lying between them. The CDR3 runs 17 residues. Germline V gene data show CDR1 as SQVTM and CDR2 as ANQGSEA. The CDR3 sequence is CSVETLNQGGIYNEQFF. DNA of the CDR3: TGCAGCGTCGAAACTTTGAACCAGGGGGGTATCTACAATGAGCAGTTCTTC.

The chain uses TRBV2 and TRBJ2-5; possible D gene TRBD2, 6 bases. This CDR3 is built from 15 residues. Trimming removed 0 bases at V and 5 bases at J, with 13 bases between. The germline CDR1 and CDR2 sequences are SNHLY and FYNNEI. The CDR3 sequence is CASSEALLAGETQYF. The DNA of the CDR3 is TGTGCCAGCAGTGAAGCGCTACTAGCCGGGGAGACCCAGTACTTC.

The chain couples TRBV5-1 to TRBJ1-2; 7 bases match TRBD1. CDR3 length: 14 amino acids. Germline CDR1 is SGHRS and CDR2 is YFSETQ. Losses at the gene ends were 3 bases for V and 4 bases for J; bases not matched to a gene: 6. CDR3 residues: CASSSTQGSYGYTF. The CDR3 region has the DNA TGCGCCAGCAGCTCGACACAGGGGAGCTATGGCTACACCTTC.

This clone was detected once. The chain carries TRBV4-1 and TRBJ1-4, with TRBD1 matching 10 bases. V lost 4 bases to trimming and J lost 7 bases; unmatched junction nucleotides: 6. Germline V gene data show CDR1 as MGHRA and CDR2 as YSYEKL. The CDR3 is 15 residues long. The DNA for the CDR3 is TGCGCCAGCAGCCGAGCAGGGACAGGGGTTGAAAAACTGTTTTTT. It codes for CASSRAGTGVEKLFF.

This clone showed up just once. The chain joins TRBV30 to TRBJ2-6, with 8 bases aligning to TRBD1. V lost 1 base, J lost 2 bases, and 7 bases stayed unmatched. This CDR3 contains 17 residues. CDR1 GTSNPN and CDR2 SVGIG come from the germline V gene (reference sequence). As DNA, the CDR3 is TGTGCCTGGAGTGCCGGGACAGGTAGGGCTGGGGCCAACGTCCTGACTTTC. Residues: CAWSAGTGRAGANVLTF. Complete variable domain (other parts from reference TRBV30 and TRBJ2-6): SQTIHQWPATLVQPVGSPLSLECTVEGTSNPNLYWYRQAAGRGLQLLFYSVGIGQISSEVPQNLSASRPQDRQFILSSKKLLLSDSGFYLCAWSAGTGRAGANVLTFGAGSRLTVL.

This clone showed up just a few times. V usage is TRBV5-1 and J usage is TRBJ2-3, with D possibly matching TRBD2 (5 bases). There are 15 residues in the CDR3. Germline values: CDR1 SGHRS, CDR2 YFSETQ. V was pared by 0 bases and J by 5 bases, with 13 bases between. The CDR3 nucleotides read TGCGCCAGCAGCTTGGACAGCTCAGAGGGAGATACGCAGTATTTT. It yields the protein CASSLDSSEGDTQYF.

The J gene is TRBJ1-4, the V gene TRBV18; a possible D gene is TRBD1 (5 bases). The V gene's germline CDR1 is KGHSH and CDR2 LQKENI. CDR3 length equals 14 residues. V lost 6 bases and J lost 5, with 13 bases in between. The chain's CDR3 is CASSPRDSNEKLFF. CDR3 sequence (DNA): TGTGCCAGCTCTCCCAGGGACTCGAATGAAAAACTGTTTTTT.

As DNA, the CDR3 is TGTGCTAGTGGTTTGCTCGGGGGGCTAGATTTTGTCCTCTCTGGAAACACCATATATTTT. The encoded protein is CASGLLGGLDFVLSGNTIYF. J is TRBJ1-3 and V is TRBV12-5, with D possibly TRBD1 on 6 matching bases. The V gene's germline CDR1 is LGHNT and CDR2 FRNRAP. The length of the CDR3 is 20 residues. Trimming took 2 bases from V and 0 from J, leaving 23 bases between them.

V is TRBV27 and J is TRBJ2-7; TRBD2 matches 11 bases. The CDR3 is made up of 18 amino acids. Losses at the gene ends were 5 bases for V and 0 bases for J; bases not matched to a gene: 12. Germline values: CDR1 MNHEY, CDR2 SMNVEV (reference sequence). The CDR3 DNA is TGTGCCAGCAGTGCCTACTCGGGACTAGCGGCAAGCTCCTACGAGCAGTACTTC. It yields the protein CASSAYSGLAASSYEQYF.

There are a few counts of this clone. The chain couples TRBV21-1 to TRBJ2-1; the table's D call, TRBD1, was not checked against the DNA. TRBV21-1 is assigned pseudogene status. This CDR3 contains 16 residues. Written as DNA, the CDR3 is TGTGCCAGCATCCGCCGGGACAGGGAATCCTACAATGAGCAGTTCTTC. It codes for CASIRRDRESYNEQFF.

In the case of this clone: A read error may produce the germline difference seen at one junction end. J is TRBJ2-1 and V is TRBV6-6; D unresolved. Germline V gene sequence: CDR1 MNHNY, CDR2 SVGAGI (reference sequence). The CDR3 runs to 13 residues. The CDR3 DNA reads TGTGCCAGCAGTTACCGGCGAGACAATGTGCAGTTCTTC. Protein product: CASSYRRDNVQFF.